The 29 T cell receptor beta chains reported below all come from one sample, sequenced in a study of blood T cell repertoires in COVID-19. TCRdb's table, derived via immunoSEQ multiplex PCR, lists solely in-frame clones and lacks some. The sample lists about 440,000 clones, approximately 90% seen once, with more than 4% in the top ten. Source material: peripheral blood. These receptor sequences come from a woman in her twenties or thirties with acute or convalescent COVID-19.

V usage is TRBV10-3 and J usage is TRBJ2-3; 7 nucleotides align to TRBD1. The V and J ends lost 1 base and 3 bases, in that order; junction bases with no gene match: 7. The CDR3 extends over 16 amino acids. Germline CDR1 reads ENHRY; CDR2 reads SYGVKD. This chain's CDR3 is CAISEFPRGRTDTQYF. CDR3 DNA sequence: TGTGCCATCAGTGAGTTCCCCAGGGGGAGAACAGATACGCAGTATTTT.

The V call is TRBV5-1, the J call TRBJ2-2; a possible D gene is TRBD1 (6 bases). Per the germline V gene, CDR1 is SGHRS and CDR2 is YFSETQ. The CDR3 covers 13 residues. V was shortened by 5 bases and J by 5 bases, with 10 bases between the two germline ends. In DNA, the CDR3 is TGCGCCAGCAGTTACAGGGAGACCGGGGAGCTGTTTTTT. As protein: CASSYRETGELFF.

The rearrangement links TRBV24-1 to TRBJ2-4; possibly TRBD2 for D (5 bases). The CDR3 has 15 amino acids. The germline V gene encodes CDR1 KGHDR and CDR2 SFDVKD. V shed 1 base and J shed 8 bases, with 14 bases lying between them. Written as DNA, the CDR3 is TGTGCCACCAGTGATTTTCCCCCGCACGGGGACATTCAGTACTTC. It is translated as CATSDFPPHGDIQYF.

This clone was observed a few times. V and J are TRBV3-1 (or the pseudogene TRBV3-2) and TRBJ2-7; the D gene is possibly TRBD2 (5 bases). The germline V gene has CDR1 LGHDT and CDR2 YNNKEL (reference sequence). The V gene lost 0 bases and the J gene lost 2 bases, with 17 bases spanning the gap. CDR3 length: 17 amino acids. CDR3 nucleotide sequence: TGTGCCAGCAGCCAAGATCTTGCGGGCGCTCCCGCCTACGAGCAGTACTTC. It is translated as CASSQDLAGAPAYEQYF.

This chain joins TRBV13 and TRBJ2-5, with D possibly TRBD2 on 6 matching bases. Germline values: CDR1 PRHDT, CDR2 FYEKMQ (reference sequence). Trimming stripped 3 bases from V and 5 bases from J, with 13 bases between. This CDR3 has 14 amino acids. CDR3 nucleotide sequence: TGTGCCAGCAGCTTTTGGGGGGAGGTGGAGACCCAGTACTTC. Its protein product is CASSFWGEVETQYF. The entire variable domain, with the rest obtained from reference TRBV13 and TRBJ2-5, is as follows: AAGVIQSPRHLIKEKRETATLKCYPIPRHDTVYWYQQGPGQDPQFLISFYEKMQSDKGSIPDRFSAQQFSDYHSELNMSSLELGDSALYFCASSFWGEVETQYFGPGTRLLVL.

This clone has a single count. The chain has TRBV5-4 and TRBJ2-3, with unresolved D. Germline CDR1 and CDR2: SGHNT and YYREEE (reference sequence). The CDR3 runs 16 residues. Deletions cut 0 bases from V and 5 bases from J, with 16 bases between. CDR3 DNA: TGTGCCAGCAGCTTGGCCGCCGCTAGAACTCAAGATACGCAGTATTTT. Protein product: CASSLAAARTQDTQYF.

The chain employs TRBV28 and TRBJ2-3; the D is unclear. Per the germline V gene, CDR1 is MDHEN and CDR2 is SYDVKM. This CDR3 comprises 13 residues. Trimming took 8 bases from V and 2 from J, leaving 11 bases between them. The CDR3 sequence is CASALGYTDTQYF. CDR3 nucleotides: TGTGCCAGCGCTTTGGGCTACACAGATACGCAGTATTTT.

The V gene is TRBV11-3, the J gene TRBJ2-3; 10 bases align to TRBD1. Germline V lookup: CDR1 SGHNT, CDR2 YENEEA. V shed 5 bases, J shed 1 base, and the junction held 9 bases outside the gene matches. The CDR3 length is 17 residues. CDR3 DNA: TGTGCCAGCAGCGGGGGGACAGGGGATGGTGGCACAGATACGCAGTATTTT. Its translation is CASSGGTGDGGTDTQYF.

This chain links TRBV27 with TRBJ1-2; weak D call: TRBD1 (6 bases). Germline V gives CDR1 MNHEY, CDR2 SMNVEV (reference sequence). This CDR3 region has 13 residues. V was trimmed by 2 bases and J by 6 bases, leaving 10 bases between them. CDR3 residues: CASSLRGADGYTF. CDR3 sequence (DNA): TGTGCCAGCAGTTTACGGGGGGCAGATGGCTACACCTTC.

The chain has TRBV2 and TRBJ1-5; D unclear. Germline V gene sequence: CDR1 SNHLY, CDR2 FYNNEI. Trimming cost V 1 base and J 3 bases, with 7 bases left between them. There are 14 residues in the CDR3. CDR3 nucleotide sequence: TGTGCCAGCAGTGAAGACCTAACCAATCAGCCCCAGCATTTT. Protein: CASSEDLTNQPQHF.

The rearrangement joins TRBV7-3 to TRBJ2-1, with 11 bases matching TRBD2. V gave up 5 bases and J gave up 9 bases; unmatched junction bases: 9. CDR1 and CDR2 (germline): SGHTA, FQGTGA. This CDR3 contains 15 residues. The DNA of the CDR3 is TGTGCCAGCAGCCCCGGGGTAGCGGGGGGGTTTGAGCAGTTCTTC. This sequence encodes CASSPGVAGGFEQFF.

This chain uses TRBV27 with TRBJ1-5; TRBD1 agrees at 7 bases. V dropped 5 bases and J dropped 3; count of bases not matched to a gene: 7. Per germline, CDR1 MNHEY and CDR2 SMNVEV (reference sequence). The length of the CDR3 is 15 residues. The CDR3 nucleotides are TGTGCCAGCAGTCCAAGGGGGCGCCTCAATCAGCCCCAGCATTTT. Residues: CASSPRGRLNQPQHF.

Notes on this clone: The same CDR3 is also encoded by other DNA sequences in this sample. The V call is TRBV5-1, the J call TRBJ1-2; 7 bases map to TRBD1. CDR3 length: 14 residues. V dropped 4 bases and J dropped 3; count of bases not matched to a gene: 6. Looked up from germline, CDR1 is SGHRS and CDR2 is YFSETQ. CDR3 nucleotide sequence: TGCGCCAGCAGCCTGGGAGGGGGCGACTATGGCTACACCTTC. Translation gives CASSLGGGDYGYTF.

The rearrangement links TRBV5-5 to TRBJ2-7; 10 bases are a match to TRBD1. Trimming cost V 3 bases and J 6 bases; bases outside gene matches: 12. The CDR3 length is 16 residues. CDR1 is SGHKS and CDR2 is YYEKEE in the germline V gene (reference sequence). The CDR3 is CASSSKQGTGAFEQYF. The CDR3 nucleotides read TGTGCCAGCAGCTCAAAACAAGGGACAGGGGCGTTCGAGCAGTACTTC.

V usage is TRBV2 and J usage is TRBJ1-6; the D is unclear. Germline loops: CDR1 SNHLY, CDR2 FYNNEI. The V and J ends lost 6 bases and 3 bases respectively, with 12 bases between them. This CDR3 comprises 15 residues. Here the CDR3 DNA reads TGTGCCAGCAGGCCCGGACTAAACTATAATTCACCCCTCCACTTT. It translates to CASRPGLNYNSPLHF.

About this clone itself: This CDR3 is also generated by other DNA sequences in the sample. This chain uses TRBV5-4 with TRBJ2-7; 8 bases map to TRBD1. CDR1 SGHNT and CDR2 YYREEE come from the germline V gene (reference sequence). The CDR3 loop spans 14 amino acids. Trimming at V came to 4 bases and at J to 3 bases, leaving 6 bases not matched to a gene. Written as DNA, the CDR3 is TGTGCCAGCAGCCCCGGACAGGGCGGCTACGAGCAGTACTTC. Its protein is CASSPGQGGYEQYF.

The chain couples TRBV18 to TRBJ1-1, with D unresolved. This CDR3 is 12 amino acids long. The germline V and J ends were trimmed by 3 bases and 4 bases, with 6 bases remaining between them. Germline CDR1 KGHSH, CDR2 LQKENI. The CDR3 reads CASSPLSTEAFF. The CDR3 DNA reads TGTGCCAGCTCACCGCTGAGCACTGAAGCTTTCTTT.

The rearrangement joins TRBV6-1 to TRBJ1-2; 9 bases are a match to TRBD1. The junction had 7 bases not matched to a gene; V was cut back by 3 bases and J by 5 bases. CDR3 length: 15 residues. Looked up from germline, CDR1 is MNHNS and CDR2 is SASEGT. The CDR3 bases are TGTGCCAGCAGTGACCGGACAGGGGCAATATATGGCTACACCTTC. Translating gives CASSDRTGAIYGYTF.

V gene TRBV7-2 combines with J gene TRBJ2-7, with 10 bases identical to TRBD2. Germline CDR1 reads SGHTA; CDR2 reads FQGNSA. The trim removed 3 bases at V and 3 bases at J, leaving 11 bases unmatched. CDR3 length: 17 amino acids. This CDR3 is CASSFSSGGPGGYEQYF. The CDR3 coding sequence is TGTGCCAGCAGCTTTTCTAGCGGGGGCCCGGGAGGCTACGAGCAGTACTTC.

The genes are TRBV30 and TRBJ1-1, with TRBD1 as a possible D gene (6 bases). The CDR3 length is 8 residues. The V gene's germline CDR1 is GTSNPN and CDR2 SVGIG (reference sequence). V lost 8 bases and J 11 bases, leaving 9 bases between the germline ends. The CDR3 DNA follows: TGTGCCGGAGACAGGGCTTTCTTT. This gives the protein CAGDRAFF.

In the case of this clone: The junction shows a germline mismatch at one end, possibly a read error. The chain uses TRBV5-1 and TRBJ2-1; maybe TRBD2 (6 bases). CDR1 and CDR2 (germline): SGHRS, YFSETQ. This CDR3 comprises 14 residues. The CDR3: CASSPGLDYSEQFF. CDR3 nucleotides: TGCGCCAGCAGCCCCGGACTGGACTACAGTGAGCAGTTCTTC.

The chain couples TRBV28 to TRBJ2-3; 8 positions agree with TRBD1. The length of the CDR3 is 16 residues. V lost 6 bases to trimming and J lost 1 base; unmatched junction nucleotides: 9. From germline, CDR1 is MDHEN and CDR2 SYDVKM. CDR3 loop: CASSQTRGPGTDTQYF. Here the CDR3 DNA reads TGTGCCAGCAGCCAAACCAGGGGGCCCGGCACAGATACGCAGTATTTT.

The chain joins TRBV7-8 to TRBJ2-7; 10 bases fit TRBD1. The V gene end was trimmed by 7 bases and the J gene end by 7 bases; junction bases not matched to a gene: 13. CDR1 and CDR2 from the germline V gene are SGHVS and FQNEAQ. This CDR3 region has 15 residues. The DNA of the CDR3 is TGTGCCAGCAACCCGGAGGGACAGGGGCCGGGGGAGCAGTACTTC. Protein product: CASNPEGQGPGEQYF.

This chain connects TRBV30 to TRBJ2-7, with 7 bases that match TRBD1. V was clipped by 7 bases and J by 6 bases; unmatched bases: 12. The CDR3 loop spans 13 amino acids. The germline CDR1 and CDR2 sequences are GTSNPN and SVGIG (reference sequence). This CDR3 is CASSFDRVSEQYF. The CDR3 DNA sequence: TGTGCCTCCTCCTTTGACAGGGTCTCCGAGCAGTACTTC. Using reference TRBV30 and TRBJ2-7 for the parts outside the CDR3, the full variable domain is SQTIHQWPATLVQPVGSPLSLECTVEGTSNPNLYWYRQAAGRGLQLLFYSVGIGQISSEVPQNLSASRPQDRQFILSSKKLLLSDSGFYLCASSFDRVSEQYFGPGTRLTVT.

CDR3 loop: CASSLATSGGLGEQFF. CDR3 DNA sequence: TGTGCCAGCAGCTTAGCGACTAGCGGGGGACTTGGTGAGCAGTTCTTC. The V call is TRBV7-8, the J call TRBJ2-1, with 12 bases matching TRBD2. J was trimmed by 9 bases and V by 0 bases; bases with no gene match: 6. CDR1 SGHVS and CDR2 FQNEAQ come from the germline V gene. CDR3 length: 16 residues. The complete variable domain, with remaining parts taken from reference TRBV7-8 and TRBJ2-1, reads GAGVSQSPRYKVAKRGQDVALRCDPISGHVSLFWYQQALGQGPEFLTYFQNEAQLDKSGLPSDRFFAERPEGSVSTLKIQRTQQEDSAVYLCASSLATSGGLGEQFFGPGTRLTVL.

The V gene is TRBV5-6, the J gene TRBJ2-3; 7 nucleotides match TRBD2. Germline CDR1 SGHDT, CDR2 YYEEEE. J gave up 1 base and V 4 bases, and 9 bases lay outside the gene matches. This CDR3 region has 16 residues. CDR3 amino acids: CASSAGLSEGTDTQYF. CDR3 nucleotides: TGTGCCAGCAGCGCGGGACTATCGGAAGGCACAGATACGCAGTATTTT.

This chain connects TRBV24-1 to TRBJ2-1, with D possibly TRBD1 on 6 matching bases. Germline V gives CDR1 KGHDR, CDR2 SFDVKD. Trimming shortened V by 3 bases and J by 11 bases, and 16 bases separated the two germline ends. CDR3 length: 14 residues. The DNA of the CDR3 is TGTGCCACCAGTGATACAGTAGGGACACCGAAGCAGTTCTTC. Protein: CATSDTVGTPKQFF.

This clone was counted between two and nine times. The chain uses TRBV6-5 and TRBJ1-1; weak D call: TRBD1 (6 bases). In germline, CDR1 is MNHEY, CDR2 SVGAGI. V lost 7 bases to trimming and J lost 6 bases, with 9 bases between them. The length of the CDR3 is 11 residues. The CDR3 reads CASIRQAEAFF. Here the CDR3 DNA reads TGTGCCAGCATACGACAGGCTGAAGCTTTCTTT.

The gene calls are TRBV5-6 and TRBJ2-7; a weak D match, TRBD1 (6 bases). The CDR3 has 13 residues. Germline CDR1 and CDR2: SGHDT and YYEEEE. V gave up 4 bases and J gave up 5 bases, with 13 bases separating them. CDR3 DNA: TGTGCCAGCAGCGTACCGCACAGGGACGAGCAGTACTTC. Encoded protein: CASSVPHRDEQYF.